Shown below are 16 T cell receptor beta chains from a single sample sequenced in a study of blood T cell repertoires in COVID-19. TCRdb keeps only in-frame clones here, not all; method: immunoSEQ multiplex PCR. The data contain approximately 150,000 clones, roughly 81% of them singletons. The sequenced sample was peripheral blood. Receptor source: a man in his forties with acute or convalescent COVID-19.

This chain connects TRBV18 to TRBJ2-7, with 10 bases that match TRBD2. The CDR3 runs 15 residues. V lost 0 bases to trimming and J lost 5 bases; unmatched junction nucleotides: 4. The germline V gene has CDR1 KGHSH and CDR2 LQKENI. CDR3 sequence reads: CASSPPQRGGDEQYF. The CDR3 nucleotides read TGTGCCAGCTCACCACCCCAGCGGGGGGGCGACGAGCAGTACTTC.

The V and J genes are TRBV30 and TRBJ1-5, with 8 bases identical to TRBD1. This CDR3 region has 16 residues. V was clipped by 2 bases and J by 4 bases; unmatched bases: 10. The V gene's germline CDR1 is GTSNPN and CDR2 SVGIG (reference sequence). The CDR3 here is CAWSPTGTGINQPQHF. The CDR3 DNA follows: TGTGCCTGGAGTCCCACCGGGACAGGAATTAATCAGCCCCAGCATTTT.

The J gene is TRBJ2-5, the V gene TRBV30; perhaps TRBD1 as D (5 bases). Trimming shortened V by 8 bases and J by 1 base, and 17 bases separated the two germline ends. This CDR3 has 14 residues. Germline V lookup: CDR1 GTSNPN, CDR2 SVGIG (reference sequence). The CDR3 DNA reads TGTGCCGCCACAGGCGTTGCGCCCCAAGAGACCCAGTACTTC. This translates into CAATGVAPQETQYF. The entire variable domain, with the rest obtained from reference TRBV30 and TRBJ2-5, is as follows: SQTIHQWPATLVQPVGSPLSLECTVEGTSNPNLYWYRQAAGRGLQLLFYSVGIGQISSEVPQNLSASRPQDRQFILSSKKLLLSDSGFYLCAATGVAPQETQYFGPGTRLLVL.

This sequence joins TRBV6-5 and TRBJ2-4; perhaps TRBD1 as D (6 bases). The CDR3 sequence is 13 residues long. Deletions cut 6 bases from V and 8 bases from J, with 14 bases between. Germline-derived CDR1 and CDR2 are MNHEY and SVGAGI. The CDR3 DNA reads TGTGCCAGCAGGGATACAGGGTTGGACATTCAGTACTTC. This sequence encodes CASRDTGLDIQYF.

The chain recombines TRBV3-1 (or the pseudogene TRBV3-2) with TRBJ2-1; TRBD2 matches at 11 bases. V dropped 5 bases and J dropped 9; count of bases not matched to a gene: 6. Germline CDR1 is LGHDT and CDR2 is YNNKEL (reference sequence). The CDR3 has 14 residues. CDR3 residues: CASSLRTSGGEQFF. CDR3 nucleotide sequence: TGTGCCAGCAGCTTGCGCACTAGCGGGGGTGAGCAGTTCTTC.

The chain couples TRBV2 to TRBJ2-2; 7 positions match TRBD2. J lost 6 bases, V lost 4 bases, and 8 bases had no gene match. The V gene's germline CDR1 is SNHLY and CDR2 FYNNEI. This CDR3 comprises 15 residues. The CDR3 here is CASSGLGGIAGELFF. The CDR3 DNA follows: TGTGCCAGCAGTGGATTGGGGGGGATCGCCGGGGAGCTGTTTTTT.

This clone was counted a few times. The chain uses TRBV5-4 and TRBJ2-2; D may be TRBD2 (6 bases). Trimming cost V 4 bases and J 2 bases, with 15 bases left between them. The CDR3 loop spans 16 amino acids. Germline CDR1 is SGHNT and CDR2 is YYREEE (reference sequence). The CDR3 protein is CASSRIGTPNTGELFF. CDR3 nucleotide sequence: TGTGCCAGCAGCCGGATCGGGACTCCCAACACCGGGGAGCTGTTTTTT.

This clone has just a few counts. The V gene is TRBV5-1, the J gene TRBJ2-5; TRBD1 is a possible D gene (8 bases). CDR1 is SGHRS and CDR2 is YFSETQ in the germline V gene. This CDR3 comprises 16 residues. V lost 1 base, J lost 4 bases, and 17 bases lay in between. In DNA form, the CDR3 reads TGCGCCAGCAGCTTGCGGCCGACAGGGGAGGGAGAGACCCAGTACTTC. It translates to CASSLRPTGEGETQYF. Full variable domain (rest looked up from reference TRBV5-1 and TRBJ2-5): KAGVTQTPRYLIKTRGQQVTLSCSPISGHRSVSWYQQTPGQGLQFLFEYFSETQRNKGNFPGRFSGRQFSNSRSEMNVSTLELGDSALYLCASSLRPTGEGETQYFGPGTRLLVL.

The V and J genes are TRBV2 and TRBJ2-1; no firm D call. CDR1 is SNHLY and CDR2 is FYNNEI in the germline V gene. The CDR3 sequence is 12 residues long. The germline V and J ends were trimmed by 5 bases and 7 bases, with 9 bases remaining between them. The CDR3 sequence: CASSFLVNEQFF. Here the CDR3 DNA reads TGTGCCAGCAGTTTCCTAGTAAATGAGCAGTTCTTC.

As concerns this clone: Other DNA variants within this sample encode the same CDR3. As DNA, the CDR3 is TGTGCCAGCAGTTTGCAGGGGAATACTGAAGCTTTCTTT. Encoded protein: CASSLQGNTEAFF. The chain carries TRBV12-3 or TRBV12-4 and TRBJ1-1, with a possible D match to TRBD1 (6 bases). The CDR3 sequence is 13 residues long. V lost 3 bases and J lost 5, with 10 bases in between.

The chain couples TRBV30 to TRBJ1-6; 10 nucleotides match TRBD1. The CDR3 contains 15 residues. Trimming at V came to 0 bases and at J to 10 bases, leaving 6 bases not matched to a gene. Looked up from germline, CDR1 is GTSNPN and CDR2 is SVGIG (reference sequence). The CDR3 DNA reads TGTGCCTGGAGTGTACTGGGACAGGGGCGGTCACCCCTCCACTTT. Protein sequence: CAWSVLGQGRSPLHF.

The V and J genes are TRBV19 and TRBJ1-5; a weak D match, TRBD1 (5 bases). The germline V gene encodes CDR1 LNHDA and CDR2 SQIVND (reference sequence). V was shortened by 5 bases and J by 3 bases, with 17 bases between the two germline ends. The CDR3 has 16 residues. CDR3: CASSAVQGGFNQPQHF. The CDR3, as DNA: TGTGCCAGTAGTGCCGTCCAGGGAGGATTCAATCAGCCCCAGCATTTT.

This clone was detected only a few times. The chain couples TRBV6-5 to TRBJ1-5; D perhaps matches TRBD1 (5 bases). This CDR3 is 14 amino acids long. Per germline, CDR1 MNHEY and CDR2 SVGAGI. V was pared by 7 bases and J by 4 bases, with 14 bases between. CDR3 DNA: TGTGCCAGCACCCAGGGTTATAGGAATCAGCCCCAGCATTTT. This codes for CASTQGYRNQPQHF.

CDR3 amino acids: CASSPAGTYNEQFF. CDR3 nucleotides: TGTGCCAGCAGTCCGGCGGGGACGTACAATGAGCAGTTCTTC. V is TRBV27 and J is TRBJ2-1; TRBD2 is a possible D gene (6 bases). Germline V gene data show CDR1 as MNHEY and CDR2 as SMNVEV (reference sequence). The CDR3 runs to 14 residues. Trimming removed 5 bases from V and 4 bases from J, with 12 bases in between.

Only one count was recorded for this clone. V is TRBV5-1 and J is TRBJ1-6, with no clear D. From germline, CDR1 is SGHRS and CDR2 YFSETQ. CDR3 length: 15 amino acids. The germline V and J ends were trimmed by 0 bases and 9 bases, with 13 bases remaining between them. DNA for the CDR3: TGCGCCAGCAGCTTGGGGGGTTGGGAGGGTTCACCCCTCCACTTT. It specifies CASSLGGWEGSPLHF.

The V call is TRBV5-1, the J call TRBJ2-7, with TRBD1 matching 12 bases. V gave up 0 bases and J gave up 6 bases; unmatched junction bases: 1. CDR3 length: 14 amino acids. Germline V gene data show CDR1 as SGHRS and CDR2 as YFSETQ. CDR3 DNA: TGCGCCAGCAGCTTGGGGGACAGGGGGCGCGAGCAGTACTTC. Its protein product is CASSLGDRGREQYF.